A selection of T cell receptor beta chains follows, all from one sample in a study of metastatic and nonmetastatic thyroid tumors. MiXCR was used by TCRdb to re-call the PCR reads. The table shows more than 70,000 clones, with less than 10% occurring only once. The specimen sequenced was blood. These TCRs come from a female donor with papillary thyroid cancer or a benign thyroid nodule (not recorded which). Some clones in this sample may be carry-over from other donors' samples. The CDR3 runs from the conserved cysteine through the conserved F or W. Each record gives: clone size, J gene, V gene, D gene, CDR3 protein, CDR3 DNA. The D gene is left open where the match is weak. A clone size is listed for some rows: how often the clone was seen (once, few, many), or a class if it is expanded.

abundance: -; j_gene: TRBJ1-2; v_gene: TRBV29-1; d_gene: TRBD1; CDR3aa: CSAGTGLGYTF; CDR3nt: TGCAGCGCTGGGACAGGGTTAGGCTACACCTTC
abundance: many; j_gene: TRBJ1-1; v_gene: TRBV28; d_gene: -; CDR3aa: CASSGEGQGNTEAFF; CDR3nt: TGTGCCAGCAGTGGGGAGGGGCAGGGGAACACTGAAGCTTTCTTT
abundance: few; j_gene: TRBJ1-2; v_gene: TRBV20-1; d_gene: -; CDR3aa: CSGSVGRNYGYTF; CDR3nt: TGCAGTGGCTCGGTGGGCCGAAACTATGGCTACACCTTC
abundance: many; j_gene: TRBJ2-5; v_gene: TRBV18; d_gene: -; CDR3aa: CASSPRQAETQYF; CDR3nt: TGTGCCAGCTCACCACGACAGGCTGAGACCCAGTACTTC
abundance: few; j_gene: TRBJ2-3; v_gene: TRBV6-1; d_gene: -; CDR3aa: CASTERTTSTDTQYF; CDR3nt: TGTGCCAGCACCGAAAGGACTACTAGCACAGATACGCAGTATTTT
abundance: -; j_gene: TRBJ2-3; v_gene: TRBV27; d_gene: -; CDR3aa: CASSLSTDDSTITDSQYF; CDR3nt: TGTGCCAGCAGTTTATCCACGGACGACTCTACAATCACAGATTCGCAGTATTTT
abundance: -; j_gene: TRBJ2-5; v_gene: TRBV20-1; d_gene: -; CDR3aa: CSATPGLEVETEYF; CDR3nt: TGCAGTGCAACTCCGGGACTGGAGGTGGAGACCGAGTACTTC
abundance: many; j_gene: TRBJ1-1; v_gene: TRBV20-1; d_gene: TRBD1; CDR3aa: CSAGQGEHTEAFF; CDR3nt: TGCAGTGCTGGACAGGGGGAGCACACTGAAGCTTTCTTT
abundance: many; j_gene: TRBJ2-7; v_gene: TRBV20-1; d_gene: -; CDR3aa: CSARDPSGYEQYF; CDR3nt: TGCAGTGCTAGAGATCCCTCCGGGTACGAGCAGTACTTC
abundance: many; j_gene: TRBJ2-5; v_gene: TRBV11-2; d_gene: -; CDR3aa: CASSVRETQYF; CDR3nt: TGTGCCAGCAGCGTCCGCGAGACCCAGTACTTC
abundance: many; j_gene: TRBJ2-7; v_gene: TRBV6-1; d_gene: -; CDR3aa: CASSENRGYEQYF; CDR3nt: TGTGCCAGCAGTGAAAATAGGGGCTACGAGCAGTACTTC
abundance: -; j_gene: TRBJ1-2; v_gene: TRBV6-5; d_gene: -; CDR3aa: CASSYSGDGYGLCF; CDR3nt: TGTGCCAGCAGTTACTCGGGCGACGGCTATGGCTTGTGCTTC
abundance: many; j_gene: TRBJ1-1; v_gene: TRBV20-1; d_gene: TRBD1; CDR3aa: CSAREEQGDWTEAFF; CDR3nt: TGCAGTGCTAGAGAGGAACAGGGGGATTGGACTGAAGCTTTCTTT
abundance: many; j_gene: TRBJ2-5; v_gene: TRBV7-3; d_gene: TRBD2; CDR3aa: CASSLIEGEGTQYF; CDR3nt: TGTGCCAGCAGCTTAATCGAAGGGGAGGGGACCCAGTACTTC
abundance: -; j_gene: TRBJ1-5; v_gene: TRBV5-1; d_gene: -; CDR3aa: CASSPTGASNQPQHF; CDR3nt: TGCGCCAGCAGCCCGACAGGCGCCAGCAATCAGCCCCAGCATTTT
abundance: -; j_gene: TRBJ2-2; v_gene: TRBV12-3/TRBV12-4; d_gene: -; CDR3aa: CATRTGCSGELCF; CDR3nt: TGTGCCACACGGACAGGGTGTAGCGGGGAGCTGTGTTTT
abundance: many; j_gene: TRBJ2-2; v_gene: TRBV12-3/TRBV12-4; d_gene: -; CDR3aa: CASSRDTGELFF; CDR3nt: TGTGCCAGCAGCCGAGATACCGGGGAGCTGTTTTTT
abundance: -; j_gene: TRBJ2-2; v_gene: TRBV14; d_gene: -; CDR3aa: CASSRRGSAGELFF; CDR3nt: TGTGCCAGCAGCCGGAGGGGGTCTGCCGGGGAGCTGTTTTTT
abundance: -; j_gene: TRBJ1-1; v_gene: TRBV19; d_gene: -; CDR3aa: CASSIDREREAFF; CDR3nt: TGTGCCAGTAGTATTGACCGGGAGAGGGAAGCTTTCTTT
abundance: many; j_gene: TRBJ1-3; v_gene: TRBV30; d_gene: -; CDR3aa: CAWSPNMLGNTIYF; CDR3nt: TGTGCCTGGAGTCCAAACATGTTGGGAAACACCATATATTTT
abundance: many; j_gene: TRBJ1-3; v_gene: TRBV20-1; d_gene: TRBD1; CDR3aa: CSAMGQGARGNTIYF; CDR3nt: TGCAGTGCGATGGGACAGGGGGCGCGGGGAAACACCATATATTTT
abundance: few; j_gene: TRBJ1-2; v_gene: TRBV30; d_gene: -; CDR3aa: CAWSRQYYGYTF; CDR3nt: TGTGCCTGGAGTCGGCAGTACTATGGCTACACCTTC
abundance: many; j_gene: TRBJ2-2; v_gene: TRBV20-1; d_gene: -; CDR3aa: CSAMAGNTGELFF; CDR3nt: TGCAGTGCTATGGCAGGGAATACCGGGGAGCTGTTTTTT
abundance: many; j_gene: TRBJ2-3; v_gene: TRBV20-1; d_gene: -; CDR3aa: CSAPGQAGNTQYF; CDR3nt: TGCAGTGCCCCGGGGCAGGCGGGGAATACGCAGTATTTT
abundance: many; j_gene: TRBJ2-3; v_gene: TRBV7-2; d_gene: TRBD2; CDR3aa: CASSFGGGGNTQYF; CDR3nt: TGTGCCAGCAGCTTCGGCGGGGGGGGAAATACGCAGTATTTT
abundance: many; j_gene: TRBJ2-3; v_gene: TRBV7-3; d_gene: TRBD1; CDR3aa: CASSLTSLGQGAGDTQYF; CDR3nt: TGTGCCAGCAGCTTAACGTCATTGGGACAGGGGGCCGGAGATACGCAGTATTTT
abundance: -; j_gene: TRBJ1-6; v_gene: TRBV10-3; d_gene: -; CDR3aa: CAISEDNSPLHF; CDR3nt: TGTGCCATCAGTGAGGATAATTCACCCCTCCACTTT
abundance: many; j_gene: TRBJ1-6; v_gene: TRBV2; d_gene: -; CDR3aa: CASSKDSSYNSPLHF; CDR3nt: TGTGCCAGCAGTAAGGACAGCTCCTATAATTCACCCCTCCACTTT
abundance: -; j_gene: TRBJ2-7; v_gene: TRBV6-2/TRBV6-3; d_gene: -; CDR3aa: CARSSTNGGTYYEQYF; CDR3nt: TGTGCCAGAAGCTCTACTAACGGGGGAACGTACTACGAGCAGTACTTC
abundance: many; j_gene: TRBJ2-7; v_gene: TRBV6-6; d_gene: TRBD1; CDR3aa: CASSYRQGDGEQYF; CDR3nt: TGTGCCAGCAGTTACAGGCAGGGGGACGGCGAGCAGTACTTC
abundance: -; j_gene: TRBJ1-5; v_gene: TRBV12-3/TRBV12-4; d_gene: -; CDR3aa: CASSPDSYSNQPQHF; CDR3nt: TGTGCCAGCAGTCCGGACAGTTATAGCAATCAGCCCCAGCATTTT
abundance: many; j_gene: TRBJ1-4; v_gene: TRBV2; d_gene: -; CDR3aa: CASLGPLGEKLFF; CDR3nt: TGTGCCAGCTTAGGGCCCTTGGGCGAAAAACTGTTTTTT
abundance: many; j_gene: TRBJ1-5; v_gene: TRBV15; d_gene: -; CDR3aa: CATSRDRQSNQPQHF; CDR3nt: TGTGCCACCAGCAGAGATCGACAGAGCAATCAGCCCCAGCATTTT